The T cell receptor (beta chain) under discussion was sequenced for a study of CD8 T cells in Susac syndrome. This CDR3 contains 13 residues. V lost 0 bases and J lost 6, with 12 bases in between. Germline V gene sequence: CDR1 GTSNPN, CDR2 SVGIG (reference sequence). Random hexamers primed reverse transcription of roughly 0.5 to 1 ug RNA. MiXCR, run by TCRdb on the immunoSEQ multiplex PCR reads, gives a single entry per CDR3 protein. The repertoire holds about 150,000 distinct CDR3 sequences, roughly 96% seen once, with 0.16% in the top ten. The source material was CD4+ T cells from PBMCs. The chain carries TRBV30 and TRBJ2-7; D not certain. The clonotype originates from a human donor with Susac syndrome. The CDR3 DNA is TGTGCCTGGAGTGTACGGTCCAGGCTCGAGCAGTACTTC. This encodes CAWSVRSRLEQYF.